This entry lists 8 T cell receptor beta chains sequenced from one sample in a study of blood T cell repertoires in COVID-19. Assay used: immunoSEQ multiplex PCR; TCRdb lists only in-frame clones, some missing. The table lists around 81,000 clones, roughly four fifths of them singletons. What was sequenced was peripheral blood. The receptors shown here come from a human donor in a cohort sampled during active COVID-19.

The rearrangement links TRBV6-6 to TRBJ1-3; 12 nucleotides agree with TRBD1. Germline trimming cut 6 bases from V and 0 bases from J; bases unmatched to any gene: 3. Germline V gene data show CDR1 as MNHNY and CDR2 as SVGAGI (reference sequence). This CDR3 has 16 amino acids. CDR3 nucleotides: TGTGCCAGCAGGGGGACAGGGGGCCACTCTGGAAACACCATATATTTT. Residues: CASRGTGGHSGNTIYF.

The chain combines TRBV29-1 with TRBJ2-7; D is perhaps TRBD2 (6 bases). Trimming removed 6 bases at V and 2 bases at J, with 17 bases between. Germline V gene data show CDR1 as SQVTM and CDR2 as ANQGSEA. The CDR3 totals 14 residues. The DNA for the CDR3 is TGCAGCGTGTCATCACAGCCGGGGGCCTACGAGCAGTACTTC. It yields the protein CSVSSQPGAYEQYF.

The chain uses TRBV5-1 and TRBJ2-1; 9 nucleotides match TRBD1. The germline gives CDR1 SGHRS, CDR2 YFSETQ. Unmatched junction bases numbered 8, after V lost 0 bases and J lost 7 bases. This CDR3 is built from 16 residues. CDR3 DNA sequence: TGCGCCAGCAGCTTGGCCGGGACAGGGACATGGAATGAGCAGTTCTTC. Its translation is CASSLAGTGTWNEQFF.

This chain connects TRBV11-2 to TRBJ1-3; D is perhaps TRBD1 (6 bases). V lost 5 bases, J lost 0 bases, and 11 bases lay in between. Germline CDR1 is SGHAT and CDR2 is FQNNGV. The CDR3 contains 15 residues. CDR3 sequence: CASSRRQVSGNTIYF. CDR3 DNA sequence: TGTGCCAGCAGCCGACGACAGGTCTCTGGAAACACCATATATTTT.

This clone has only a few counts. J is TRBJ1-2 and V is TRBV19; D remains ambiguous. Trimming took off 2 bases at V and 3 bases at J, with 10 bases between the two ends. CDR3 length equals 14 residues. CDR1 and CDR2 from the germline V gene are LNHDA and SQIVND (reference sequence). The CDR3, as DNA: TGTGCCAGTAGTATAAAGTTAGCCGACTATGGCTACACCTTC. Amino acids: CASSIKLADYGYTF.

This clone occurred once. The rearrangement joins TRBV7-2 to TRBJ2-7; D perhaps matches TRBD2 (5 bases). Trimming took off 4 bases at V and 0 bases at J, with 13 bases between the two ends. The CDR3 loop spans 15 amino acids. Per the germline V gene, CDR1 is SGHTA and CDR2 is FQGNSA. The CDR3 reads CASSSSRDSSYEQYF. The CDR3 DNA follows: TGTGCCAGCAGCTCCTCCCGGGATAGCTCCTACGAGCAGTACTTC.

This clone was seen just once. In DNA, the CDR3 is TGTGCCAGCACCGACTGGACTATTCAAGAGACCCAGTACTTC. Its protein product is CASTDWTIQETQYF. The J gene is TRBJ2-5, the V gene TRBV6-5, with a weak D call TRBD2 (6 bases). This CDR3 has 14 residues. Germline CDR1 and CDR2: MNHEY and SVGAGI. With 7 bases removed from V and 2 bases from J, the gap between germline ends came to 14 bases.

J is TRBJ1-5 and V is TRBV9, with D maybe TRBD1 (6 bases). Trimming took 0 bases from V and 1 from J, leaving 8 bases between them. The CDR3 is 15 amino acids. Germline V CDR1 and CDR2: SGDLS, YYNGEE. The CDR3 region has the DNA TGTGCCAGCAGCGTAGATACAGGGAGCAATCAGCCCCAGCATTTT. Translated: CASSVDTGSNQPQHF.